Given below is one TCR beta chain in context. Its specificity is unknown. The sample is drawn from a study of shared clonotypes between healthy human individuals. Method: immunoSEQ multiplex PCR; TCRdb's copy keeps in-frame clones and lacks some. Among about 610,000 clones listed, more than 95% were seen once. Germline CDR1 reads MDHEN; CDR2 reads SYDVKM. V was cut by 7 bases and J by 2 bases, with 18 bases left in between. The CDR3 is 15 amino acids. Study-wide results and limits: Shared clonotypes across all four donors exceeded non-shared ones in generation probability.

The TCR comes from a woman in her 30s in good health. The sequenced sample consisted of naive CD4+ T cells sorted from blood. Subset defined: CD45RA+ positively selected. The chain carries TRBV28 and TRBJ2-7; D tentatively reads TRBD1 or TRBD2 (5 bases each). CDR3 loop: CASTEGGTLPYEQYF. The CDR3 region has the DNA TGTGCCAGCACCGAAGGTGGGACGCTTCCCTACGAGCAGTACTTC.